This T cell receptor beta chain is from a study of OX40 agonist ivuxolimab in advanced cancers. Study results and limitations: Antigen specificity remained undetermined for the expanded peripheral T cells. Expansion of clones was among the lowest in partial responders at 0.1-3.0 mg/kg.

Unmatched junction bases numbered 20, after V lost 11 bases and J lost 4 bases. Germline V gene lookup returns CDR1 ENHRY and CDR2 SYGVKD. This CDR3 is built from 18 residues. A word on this clone: Its antigen is not known.

Using immunoSEQ multiplex PCR, the repertoire was profiled, and TCRdb retains in-frame clones only, with some absent. The sample contains around 79,000 clones, about nine tenths of which appear only once. This chain connects TRBV10-3 to TRBJ2-5; 12 bases agree with TRBD2. The sample in question was CD4+ or CD8+ T cells sorted from blood, obtained in a trial of the OX40 agonist ivuxolimab. The receptor was derived from an adult with an advanced solid tumor such as melanoma, head and neck, liver or kidney cancer. CDR3: CAAGDERTSGVLRETQYF. The CDR3 DNA is TGTGCCGCCGGGGACGAGAGGACTAGCGGGGTTCTCCGAGAGACCCAGTACTTC.